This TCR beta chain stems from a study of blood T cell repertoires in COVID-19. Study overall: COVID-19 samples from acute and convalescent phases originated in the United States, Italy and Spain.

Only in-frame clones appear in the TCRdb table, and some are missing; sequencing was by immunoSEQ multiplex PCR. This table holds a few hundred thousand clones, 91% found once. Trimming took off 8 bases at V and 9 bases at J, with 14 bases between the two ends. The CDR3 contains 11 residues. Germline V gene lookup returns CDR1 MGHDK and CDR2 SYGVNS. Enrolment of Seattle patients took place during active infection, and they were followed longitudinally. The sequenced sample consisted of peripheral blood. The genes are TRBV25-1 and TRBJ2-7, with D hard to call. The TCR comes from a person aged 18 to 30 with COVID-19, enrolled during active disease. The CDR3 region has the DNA TGTGCCAGCCCACGGAGTACGGGGCAGTACTTC. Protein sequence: CASPRSTGQYF.